This T cell receptor beta chain emerged from a study of naive and memory T cell subsets (dated by TCRdb to about 2017). As for the study more broadly: Sorted naive and memory T cell subsets from peripheral blood were analyzed in the study using a UMI-based, open-source pipeline for TCR alpha and beta sequencing. The results of the functional CMV T cell responses matched the IgG serology results in every case. RNA was DNase-treated and reverse transcribed with TCR constant-region primers, mostly using SuperScript III.

V drops 4 bases and J drops 2 bases, leaving 8 bases in between. The CDR3 contains 13 residues, cysteine and phenylalanine counted. The retained sequence is limited to the CDR3, 39 bases, with the frame set at the first base. CDR1 and CDR2, per the germline V gene, are MNHEY and SVGEGT. This clonotype is assessed as large (0.1 to 1%). Its target antigen remains unknown. No base quality information exists; no much larger clone differs at one position. The method behind the library was UMI-ligation and nested PCR. To cover both TRBC1 and TRBC2, the beta constant-region primer consisted of an equimolar mix of two oligonucleotides. Four rounds of PCR, combining the SP2 primer with nested alpha and beta constant-region primers, were used to amplify the ligated cDNA. A single-stranded oligonucleotide containing the SP2 primer and a 12-nucleotide UMI was joined to the 3' end of the cDNA by T4 RNA ligase 1. The ligation reaction was kept at 16 degrees C for roughly 18-25 hours. PCR2 was typically run as a SYBR Green qPCR and stopped at a predetermined threshold to prevent over-amplification. Agencourt AMPure XP magnetic beads were used for all purifications after the first. Library amounts were measured by Qubit and library quality was assessed on a TapeStation, where the main peak was expected at around 650 bp. Pooled libraries were sequenced on an Illumina MiSeq using v2 2x251 paired-end kits, and typically roughly 0.85-2 million reads were obtained per sample. Each sample's library went into the pool at approximately 4 nM, and about 4.5-7.5% PhiX was added to help with cluster recognition. From the authors' description of their analysis: V and J genes were assigned to Demultiplexor-processed FASTQ reads by Decombinator through tag matching, with a single base-pair mismatch being allowed. Collapsinator relied on UMIs to fix sequencing errors as well as frequency errors caused by PCR heterogeneity. CDR3Translator translated TCRs and extracted CDR3s from the conserved cysteine to the FGXG phenylalanine, flagging non-productive sequences. Gini, Shannon entropy and inverse Simpson indices were calculated on repertoires subsampled to equal numbers of UMI-defined TCRs. Clonotype abundance distributions were fitted to a power law by maximum likelihood within the linear range. Similar UMI counts, unique TCR numbers and clonal distributions were obtained with the pipeline and with MIGEC on one naive CD8 sample. Repertoires were searched for about 7,300 CMV-associated CDR3 sequences compiled from VDJdb and a published dataset. The public reads were reanalyzed by TCRdb: fastp trimming at Q25, MiXCR alignment, in-frame beta chains only. Every entry covers one CDR3 protein and lists the most common genes and DNA from its rows. These V and J calls derive from TCRdb rather than the authors' analysis. The sample yields some 16,000 distinct CDR3 sequences; roughly 8.7% were counted once. The ten largest make up 23% of the sample.

Separate amplification of TCR alpha and beta chain libraries was performed from the second PCR step onward. Donor CMV status was determined by IFNgamma production from CD4+ T cells after overnight stimulation of fresh PBMCs with CMV viral lysate. CD4 T cells were positively selected with Miltenyi beads, followed by positive selection of CD8 T cells from the CD4-negative fraction. After staining for CD3, CD4, CD8, CD45RA, CD27 and a live/dead dye, cells were sorted on a BD Aria II into four subsets based on CD45RA and CD27. A few healthy volunteers provided blood, and the blood of each volunteer was split into CD4 and CD8 T cells and then into four differentiation subsets. About 120 ml of peripheral blood was drawn per donor, and PBMC were isolated by Ficoll-Paque PLUS density-gradient centrifugation. The sorted cells were lysed in RLT buffer, after which RNA was extracted using a Qiagen RNeasy kit and kept at -80 degrees C.

Study-level results and caveats: The abundance of TCRs followed a power law with an exponent that differed between naive and memory subsets yet stayed consistent across the three individuals. The repertoire findings for the naive and memory subsets could not be validated, as no ground truth was available. RNA-based TCR counts may be affected by expression changes linked to T cell activation and differentiation. Single alpha or beta chain sequences, rather than paired alpha/beta receptors, were used to define clonotypes. After error correction, over 95% of naive TCR sequences appeared only once, giving much steeper abundance distributions than memory subsets. In both CD4 and CD8 cells, a rise in Gini index and a fall in Shannon and inverse Simpson diversity were observed from naive through CM, EM and EMRA.

Sequencing used central memory CD8+ T cells from blood. Per the publication, the cell subset or site label means: central memory, CD45RA- CD27+. The chain links TRBV6-2 or TRBV6-3 with TRBJ1-2; the D gene remains uncertain. The TCR was taken from a human donor in good health. CDR3 reads: CASSFYPNYGYTF. The sequenced DNA is TGTGCCAGCAGTTTCTACCCCAACTATGGCTACACCTTC.